This TCR beta chain was captured by sequencing in a study of blood T cells in healthy people across ages. Points from the study as a whole: A roughly linear fall in TCR beta diversity per million T cells was seen with increasing age.

Each donor was a healthy Caucasian individual from Russia, aged roughly 6 to 95. Isolating PBMCs gave at least 6 million of these cells per sample. Trimming removed 2 bases from V and 7 bases from J, with 12 bases in between. CDR1 and CDR2 from the germline V gene are SGHDN and FVKESK. The CDR3 is made up of 13 amino acids. This clonotype has just a few counts. The target antigen is unknown. The second PCR ran roughly 6 to 11 cycles with a sample-barcoded 5' primer and J-beta primers. Template switching added a 12-random-nucleotide identifier to every cDNA molecule. Via MiXCR, TCRdb re-called the 5' RACE reads, giving one row per CDR3 protein. The repertoire holds 1.5 million to 2 million distinct CDR3 sequences, with about 50% as singletons.

The origin of this receptor is a woman aged 40 to 55 in good health. Material for sequencing was blood. The chain joins TRBV14 to TRBJ2-7; TRBD1 might be the D (6 bases). The CDR3 region has the DNA TGTGCCAGCAGCCAACGAAAGGGGACAGAGCAGTACTTC. This encodes CASSQRKGTEQYF.